The 2 T cell receptor beta chains presented below share a single source sample, sequenced in a study of blood T cell repertoires in COVID-19. Generated by immunoSEQ multiplex PCR, the TCRdb table keeps only in-frame clones and is missing some. Of roughly 150,000 clones in the sample, roughly nine tenths were seen once. The sample consisted of peripheral blood. The origin of the receptors is a man aged 55 to 69 with active or convalescent COVID-19.

The chain combines TRBV12-5 with TRBJ1-5; 7 nucleotides agree with TRBD1. This CDR3 has 15 amino acids. Germline V CDR1 and CDR2: LGHNT, FRNRAP. J was trimmed by 0 bases and V by 4 bases; bases with no gene match: 3. DNA of the CDR3: TGTGCTAGTGGTTCGTACAGGGGTAGCAATCAGCCCCAGCATTTT. It translates to CASGSYRGSNQPQHF.

The chain employs TRBV10-1 and TRBJ2-1, with D maybe TRBD2 (6 bases). This CDR3 is 18 amino acids long. CDR1 and CDR2 (germline): WNHNN, SYGVQD (reference sequence). Trimming removed 1 base at V and 9 bases at J, with 25 bases between. The chain's CDR3 is CASSEYGAGTGNSVEQFF. CDR3 in DNA: TGCGCCAGCAGTGAGTACGGAGCGGGCACGGGCAACAGTGTTGAGCAGTTCTTC.